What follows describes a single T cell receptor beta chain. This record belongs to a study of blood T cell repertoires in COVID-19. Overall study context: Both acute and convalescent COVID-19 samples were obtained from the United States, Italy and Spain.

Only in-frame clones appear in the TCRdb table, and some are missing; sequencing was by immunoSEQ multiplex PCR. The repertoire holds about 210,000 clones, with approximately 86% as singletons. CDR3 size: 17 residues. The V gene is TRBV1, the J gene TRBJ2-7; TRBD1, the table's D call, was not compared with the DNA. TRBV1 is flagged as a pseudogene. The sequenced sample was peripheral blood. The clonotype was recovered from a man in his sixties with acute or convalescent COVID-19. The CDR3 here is CTSSKERDRAISYEQYF. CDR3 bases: TGCACCAGCAGCAAGGAGAGGGACAGGGCTATCAGCTACGAGCAGTACTTC.